The rows below give T cell receptor beta chains drawn from one sample of a study of molecular identifiers for immune sequencing clone quantification. TCRdb called the PCR reads again in MiXCR, with one record for every CDR3 protein. The data contain around 470,000 distinct CDR3 sequences, roughly 26% of them singletons. The specimen was naive CD8+ T cells from blood, with Jurkat cell RNA spiked in. The source of these receptors is a human donor in good health. Some libraries in this study had Jurkat cell RNA spiked in. The CDR3 runs from the conserved cysteine through the conserved F or W. Each record gives: V gene, clone size, D gene, J gene, CDR3 protein, CDR3 DNA. A D gene is named only where the DNA matches it firmly. Part of the rows lack a size; the others show once, few, many or a class for expanded clones.

v_call: TRBV7-8; clone_size: many; d_call: TRBD1; j_call: TRBJ2-7; cdr3_aa: CASSLAGQAYEQYF; cdr3_nt: TGTGCCAGCAGCTTAGCCGGACAGGCCTACGAGCAGTACTTC
v_call: TRBV10-3; clone_size: .; d_call: .; j_call: TRBJ1-1; cdr3_aa: CAISDDQGEAFF; cdr3_nt: TGTGCCATCAGTGATGATCAAGGGGAAGCTTTCTTT
v_call: TRBV6-5; clone_size: few; d_call: .; j_call: TRBJ2-5; cdr3_aa: CASSYLRNQETQYF; cdr3_nt: TGTGCCAGCAGTTACTTGCGGAACCAAGAGACCCAGTACTTC
v_call: TRBV15; clone_size: .; d_call: .; j_call: TRBJ2-7; cdr3_aa: CATSRLTATYEQYF; cdr3_nt: TGTGCCACCAGCAGATTGACAGCAACCTACGAGCAGTACTTC
v_call: TRBV10-2; clone_size: .; d_call: .; j_call: TRBJ1-2; cdr3_aa: CASSEMGYGYTF; cdr3_nt: TGCGCCAGCAGTGAGATGGGCTATGGCTACACCTTC
v_call: TRBV15; clone_size: few; d_call: .; j_call: TRBJ2-3; cdr3_aa: CATSRDVGADTQYF; cdr3_nt: TGTGCCACCAGCAGAGACGTGGGAGCAGATACGCAGTATTTT
v_call: TRBV10-3; clone_size: .; d_call: .; j_call: TRBJ1-1; cdr3_aa: CAISDRNTEAFF; cdr3_nt: TGTGCCATCTCCGACCGGAACACTGAAGCTTTCTTT
v_call: TRBV6-6; clone_size: few; d_call: TRBD1; j_call: TRBJ2-4; cdr3_aa: CASNRGDDIQYF; cdr3_nt: TGTGCCAGCAACAGGGGGGACGACATTCAGTACTTC
v_call: TRBV4-1; clone_size: many; d_call: TRBD1; j_call: TRBJ1-5; cdr3_aa: CASSHGQDDNQPQHF; cdr3_nt: TGCGCCAGCAGCCACGGACAGGACGACAATCAGCCCCAGCATTTT
v_call: TRBV4-3; clone_size: few; d_call: TRBD1; j_call: TRBJ1-5; cdr3_aa: CASSQGQGVNQPQHF; cdr3_nt: TGCGCCAGCAGCCAAGGACAGGGGGTCAACCAGCCCCAGCATTTT
v_call: TRBV20-1; clone_size: .; d_call: TRBD2; j_call: TRBJ2-5; cdr3_aa: CSASGLLGSGAQATQYF; cdr3_nt: TGCAGTGCTAGCGGTCTCCTGGGTAGCGGGGCCCAAGCGACCCAGTACTTC
v_call: TRBV20-1; clone_size: once; d_call: TRBD1; j_call: TRBJ2-7; cdr3_aa: CSTRDRDRVTYEQYF; cdr3_nt: TGCAGTACTAGAGATCGGGACAGGGTCACCTACGAGCAGTACTTC
v_call: TRBV11-2; clone_size: many; d_call: TRBD1; j_call: TRBJ1-2; cdr3_aa: CASSPSLVQGSYTF; cdr3_nt: TGTGCCAGCAGCCCTTCATTAGTACAGGGGAGCTACACCTTC
v_call: TRBV7-9; clone_size: few; d_call: .; j_call: TRBJ2-7; cdr3_aa: CASSFGLDGVTYEQYF; cdr3_nt: TGTGCCAGCAGCTTTGGGTTGGACGGGGTAACCTACGAGCAGTACTTC
v_call: TRBV6-2/TRBV6-3; clone_size: few; d_call: .; j_call: TRBJ2-1; cdr3_aa: CASSPRRLSSYNEQFF; cdr3_nt: TGTGCCAGCAGTCCCCGACGTCTGAGCTCCTACAATGAGCAGTTCTTC
v_call: TRBV30; clone_size: .; d_call: .; j_call: TRBJ2-4; cdr3_aa: CAWSTTGWGAKNIQYF; cdr3_nt: TGTGCCTGGAGTACAACAGGGTGGGGCGCCAAAAACATTCAGTACTTC
v_call: TRBV5-1; clone_size: many; d_call: TRBD2; j_call: TRBJ2-7; cdr3_aa: CASSLTPSGSPHEQYF; cdr3_nt: TGCGCCAGCAGCTTGACTCCTAGCGGGAGCCCTCACGAGCAGTACTTC
v_call: TRBV27; clone_size: .; d_call: .; j_call: TRBJ2-3; cdr3_aa: CASSLGTETDTQCF; cdr3_nt: TGTGCCAGCAGTTTGGGGACTGAAACAGATACGCAGTGTTTT
v_call: TRBV7-9; clone_size: .; d_call: .; j_call: TRBJ1-2; cdr3_aa: CASSLVGSYGYTF; cdr3_nt: TGTGCCAGCAGCTTAGTAGGATCGTACGGCTACACCTTC
v_call: TRBV7-2; clone_size: many; d_call: .; j_call: TRBJ1-4; cdr3_aa: CASSLVLVGQLGVANEKLFF; cdr3_nt: TGTGCCAGCAGCTTAGTATTAGTTGGACAGTTGGGCGTAGCTAATGAAAAACTGTTTTTT
v_call: TRBV4-3; clone_size: few; d_call: .; j_call: TRBJ2-7; cdr3_aa: CASSPSKSGSYEQYF; cdr3_nt: TGCGCCAGCAGCCCGTCGAAAAGCGGATCCTACGAGCAGTACTTC
v_call: TRBV4-2; clone_size: .; d_call: .; j_call: TRBJ2-1; cdr3_aa: CASSQEREAAYSHNEQFF; cdr3_nt: TGTGCCAGCAGCCAAGAGAGGGAAGCGGCCTATTCCCACAATGAGCAGTTCTTC
v_call: TRBV27; clone_size: few; d_call: .; j_call: TRBJ2-7; cdr3_aa: CASSLNKAGARYEQYF; cdr3_nt: TGTGCCAGCAGTTTAAACAAAGCAGGGGCGAGGTACGAGCAGTACTTC
v_call: TRBV28; clone_size: .; d_call: TRBD2; j_call: TRBJ2-3; cdr3_aa: CTSSLYGTSGSTDTQYF; cdr3_nt: TGTACCAGCAGTTTATATGGGACTAGCGGGAGCACAGATACGCAGTATTTT
v_call: TRBV7-6; clone_size: many; d_call: .; j_call: TRBJ2-2; cdr3_aa: CASSLGANTGELFF; cdr3_nt: TGTGCCAGCAGCTTAGGGGCGAACACCGGGGAGCTGTTTTTT
v_call: TRBV7-9; clone_size: many; d_call: TRBD1; j_call: TRBJ2-7; cdr3_aa: CASSPVTGWYEQYF; cdr3_nt: TGTGCCAGCAGCCCCGTGACAGGGTGGTACGAGCAGTACTTC
v_call: TRBV29-1; clone_size: many; d_call: .; j_call: TRBJ2-3; cdr3_aa: CSVEGLRGRTNTDTQYF; cdr3_nt: TGCAGCGTGGAGGGCCTTAGGGGCCGAACAAACACAGATACGCAGTATTTT
v_call: TRBV13; clone_size: many; d_call: TRBD1; j_call: TRBJ2-7; cdr3_aa: CASSLWDRSYEQYF; cdr3_nt: TGTGCCAGCAGCCTGTGGGACAGGTCCTACGAGCAGTACTTC
v_call: TRBV29-1; clone_size: .; d_call: TRBD2; j_call: TRBJ2-2; cdr3_aa: CSVGSGYITVELFF; cdr3_nt: TGCAGCGTCGGTAGCGGGTATATCACCGTGGAGCTGTTTTTT
v_call: TRBV11-1; clone_size: .; d_call: .; j_call: TRBJ2-1; cdr3_aa: CASSHLDDEQFF; cdr3_nt: TGTGCCAGCAGCCACCTGGACGATGAGCAGTTCTTC
v_call: TRBV19; clone_size: few; d_call: .; j_call: TRBJ2-4; cdr3_aa: CASSTIPIQEAKNIQYF; cdr3_nt: TGTGCCAGTAGTACTATACCCATTCAGGAAGCCAAAAACATTCAGTACTTC
v_call: TRBV21-1; clone_size: .; d_call: .; j_call: TRBJ1-1; cdr3_aa: CASSKEKVHTEAFF; cdr3_nt: TGTGCCAGCAGCAAAGAGAAGGTTCACACTGAAGCTTTCTTT
v_call: TRBV7-9; clone_size: many; d_call: .; j_call: TRBJ2-2; cdr3_aa: CASSSLGNTGELFF; cdr3_nt: TGTGCCAGCAGCTCCTTAGGGAACACCGGGGAGCTGTTTTTT
v_call: TRBV27; clone_size: many; d_call: .; j_call: TRBJ2-7; cdr3_aa: CASSYGGGGYEQYF; cdr3_nt: TGTGCCAGCAGTTACGGGGGTGGGGGCTACGAGCAGTACTTC
v_call: TRBV11-2; clone_size: .; d_call: .; j_call: TRBJ2-1; cdr3_aa: CASSLDHRAGPYNEQFF; cdr3_nt: TGTGCCAGCAGCTTAGATCATAGGGCAGGGCCCTACAATGAGCAGTTCTTC
v_call: TRBV7-9; clone_size: few; d_call: .; j_call: TRBJ2-5; cdr3_aa: CASSLEEWETQYF; cdr3_nt: TGTGCCAGCAGCTTAGAGGAGTGGGAGACCCAGTACTTC
v_call: TRBV6-4; clone_size: few; d_call: TRBD2; j_call: TRBJ2-2; cdr3_aa: CASSTELREAPNTGELFF; cdr3_nt: TGTGCCAGCAGTACCGAGTTGCGGGAGGCCCCGAACACCGGGGAGCTGTTTTTT
v_call: TRBV11-2; clone_size: .; d_call: TRBD1; j_call: TRBJ2-1; cdr3_aa: CASSLVTGSEQFF; cdr3_nt: TGTGCCAGCAGCTTGGTGACAGGGTCTGAGCAGTTCTTC
v_call: TRBV5-3; clone_size: .; d_call: TRBD1; j_call: TRBJ2-7; cdr3_aa: CPSSLGTGSYEQYF; cdr3_nt: TGTCCCAGCAGCTTGGGGACAGGGTCCTACGAGCAGTACTTC
v_call: TRBV7-9; clone_size: many; d_call: .; j_call: TRBJ1-1; cdr3_aa: CASSLGDEAFF; cdr3_nt: TGTGCCAGCAGCTTAGGGGACGAAGCTTTCTTT